This T cell receptor beta chain was captured in a study of blood T cell repertoires in COVID-19. Background on the study: Material from acute and convalescent COVID-19 was sourced from the United States, Italy and Spain.

Followed over time, Seattle patients had been enrolled while infection was active. This table comes from immunoSEQ multiplex PCR, and its TCRdb copy is limited to in-frame clones, with some not included. The sample carries 200,000 to 250,000 clones, 88% recorded once. The specimen sequenced was peripheral blood. This TCR derives from a woman in her 30s with COVID-19, enrolled during active disease.

CDR3 DNA: TGTGCCAGCAGGACAGGAGCCACGGGGACTGAAGCTTTCTTT. As protein: CASRTGATGTEAFF. V and J are TRBV6-5 and TRBJ1-1; tentatively, D is TRBD1 (6 bases). The V gene lost 6 bases and the J gene lost 5 bases, with 16 bases spanning the gap. Germline CDR1 MNHEY, CDR2 SVGAGI. The CDR3 is 14 amino acids.